This T cell receptor (beta chain) was captured by sequencing in a study of blood T cell repertoires in COVID-19. Study at large: Samples came from the United States, Italy and Spain, spanning acute and convalescent COVID-19. PBMCs, B-cell-depleted T cells, or T cells provided the cDNA or gDNA that made up the material.

CDR3 length equals 12 residues. The V segment lost 5 bases and the J segment 7 bases; nucleotides outside the gene matches: 5. Germline V CDR1 and CDR2: SGHTA, FQGNSA. Original processing notes: Reference gene primer amplification in the assay estimated nucleated cell counts. This table comes from immunoSEQ multiplex PCR, and its TCRdb copy is limited to in-frame clones, with some not included. That table is the source of V, J and clone size, and D and trimming were worked out from the DNA. The profile shows about 170,000 clones, approximately 85% of them singletons. The sequencing sample was made of peripheral blood. This TCR was sampled from a man aged 55 to 70 who had recovered from COVID-19. V and J are TRBV7-2 and TRBJ2-7, with 7 bases fitting TRBD1. CDR3 coding DNA: TGTGCCAGCAGCCGAGACAGGGTGGAGCAGTACTTC. This gives the protein CASSRDRVEQYF.